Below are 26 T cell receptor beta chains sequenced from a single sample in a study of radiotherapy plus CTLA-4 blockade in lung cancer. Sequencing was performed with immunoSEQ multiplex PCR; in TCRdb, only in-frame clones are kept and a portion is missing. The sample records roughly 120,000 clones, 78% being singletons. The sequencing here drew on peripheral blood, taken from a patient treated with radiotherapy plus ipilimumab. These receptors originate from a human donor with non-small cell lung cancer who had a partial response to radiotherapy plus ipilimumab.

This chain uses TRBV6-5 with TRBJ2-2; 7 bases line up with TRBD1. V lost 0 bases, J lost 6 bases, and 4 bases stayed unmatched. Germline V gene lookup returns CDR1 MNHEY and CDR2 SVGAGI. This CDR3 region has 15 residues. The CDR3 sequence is CASSYSRQGAGELFF. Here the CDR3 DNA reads TGTGCCAGCAGTTACTCTAGGCAGGGGGCCGGGGAGCTGTTTTTT.

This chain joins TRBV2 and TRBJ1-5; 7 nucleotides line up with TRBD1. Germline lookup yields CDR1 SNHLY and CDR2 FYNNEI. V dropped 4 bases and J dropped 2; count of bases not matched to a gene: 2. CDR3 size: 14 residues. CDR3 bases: TGTGCCAGCAGTGGACAGGGAGGCAATCAGCCCCAGCATTTT. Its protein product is CASSGQGGNQPQHF.

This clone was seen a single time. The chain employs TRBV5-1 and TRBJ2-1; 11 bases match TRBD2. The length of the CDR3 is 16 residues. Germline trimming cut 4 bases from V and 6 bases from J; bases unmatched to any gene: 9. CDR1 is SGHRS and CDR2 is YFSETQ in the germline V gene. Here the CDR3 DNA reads TGCGCCAGCAGCCCGGGACTAGCGGTATTTTTCAATGAGCAGTTCTTC. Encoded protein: CASSPGLAVFFNEQFF.

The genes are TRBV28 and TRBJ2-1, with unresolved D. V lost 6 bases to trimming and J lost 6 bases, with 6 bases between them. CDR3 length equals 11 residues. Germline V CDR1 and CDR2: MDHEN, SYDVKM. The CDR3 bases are TGTGCCAGCAGGGAGACCAATGAGCAGTTCTTC. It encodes CASRETNEQFF.

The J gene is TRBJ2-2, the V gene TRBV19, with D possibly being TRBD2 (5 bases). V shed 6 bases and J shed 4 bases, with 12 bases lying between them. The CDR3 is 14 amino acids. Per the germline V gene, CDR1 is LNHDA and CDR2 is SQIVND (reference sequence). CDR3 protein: CASSKRVATGELFF. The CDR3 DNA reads TGTGCCAGTAGCAAGAGGGTGGCCACCGGGGAGCTGTTTTTT.

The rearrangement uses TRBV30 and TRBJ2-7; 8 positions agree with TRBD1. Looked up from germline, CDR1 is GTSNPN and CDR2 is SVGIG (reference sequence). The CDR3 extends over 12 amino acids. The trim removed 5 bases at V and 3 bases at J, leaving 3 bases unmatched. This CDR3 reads CAWDTGGYEQYV. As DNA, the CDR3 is TGTGCCTGGGATACAGGGGGCTACGAGCAGTACGTC.

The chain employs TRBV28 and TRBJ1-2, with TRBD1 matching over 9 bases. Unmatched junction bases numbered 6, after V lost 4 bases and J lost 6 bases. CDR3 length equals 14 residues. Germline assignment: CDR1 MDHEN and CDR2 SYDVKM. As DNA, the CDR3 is TGTGCCAGCAGTTGGGGACAGGGAGTAGATGGCTACACCTTC. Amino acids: CASSWGQGVDGYTF.

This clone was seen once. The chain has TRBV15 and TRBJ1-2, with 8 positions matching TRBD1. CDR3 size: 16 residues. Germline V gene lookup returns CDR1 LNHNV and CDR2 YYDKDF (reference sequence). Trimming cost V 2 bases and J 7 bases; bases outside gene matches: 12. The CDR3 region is CATSRPNGQGGGGYTF. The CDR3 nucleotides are TGTGCCACCAGCAGACCCAATGGACAGGGTGGGGGTGGCTACACCTTC.

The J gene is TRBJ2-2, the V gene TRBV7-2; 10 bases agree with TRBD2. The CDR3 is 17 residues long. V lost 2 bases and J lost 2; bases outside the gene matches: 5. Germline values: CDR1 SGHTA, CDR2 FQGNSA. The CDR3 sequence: CASSLRASGSNTGELFF. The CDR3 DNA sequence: TGTGCCAGCAGCTTACGGGCTAGCGGGAGTAACACCGGGGAGCTGTTTTTT.

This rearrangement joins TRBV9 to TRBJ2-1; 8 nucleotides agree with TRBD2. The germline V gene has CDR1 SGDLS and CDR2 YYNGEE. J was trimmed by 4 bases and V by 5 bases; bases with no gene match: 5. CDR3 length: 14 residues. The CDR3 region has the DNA TGTGCCAGCAGTAAAACTAGCGGATACAATGAGCAGTTCTTC. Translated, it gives CASSKTSGYNEQFF.

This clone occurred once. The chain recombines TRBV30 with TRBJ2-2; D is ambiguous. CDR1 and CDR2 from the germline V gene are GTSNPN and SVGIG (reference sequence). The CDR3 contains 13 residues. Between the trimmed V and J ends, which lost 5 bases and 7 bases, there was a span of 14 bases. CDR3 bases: TGTGCCTGGGACACCCAGGTAAACGGGGAGCTGTTTTTT. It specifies CAWDTQVNGELFF.

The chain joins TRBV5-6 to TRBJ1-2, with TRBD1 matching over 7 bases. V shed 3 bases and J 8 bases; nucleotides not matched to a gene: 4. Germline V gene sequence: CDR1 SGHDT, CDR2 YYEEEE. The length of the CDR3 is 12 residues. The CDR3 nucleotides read TGTGCCAGCAGCTCTCGGACAGGAGGCTACACCTTC. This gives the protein CASSSRTGGYTF.

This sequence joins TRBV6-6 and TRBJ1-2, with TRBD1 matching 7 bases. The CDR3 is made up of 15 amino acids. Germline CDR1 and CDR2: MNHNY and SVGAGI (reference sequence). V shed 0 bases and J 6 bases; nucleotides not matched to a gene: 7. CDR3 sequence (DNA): TGTGCCAGCAGTTACTCTGCAGGGACAGCGGATGGCTACACCTTC. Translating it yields CASSYSAGTADGYTF.

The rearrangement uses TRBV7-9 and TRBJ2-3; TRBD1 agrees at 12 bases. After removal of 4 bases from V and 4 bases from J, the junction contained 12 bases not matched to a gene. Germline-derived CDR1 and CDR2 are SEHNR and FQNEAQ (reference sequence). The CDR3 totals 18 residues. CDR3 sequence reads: CASSSPAPGQGASDTQYF. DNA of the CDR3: TGTGCCAGCAGCTCCCCCGCCCCGGGACAGGGGGCATCAGATACGCAGTATTTT.

DNA of the CDR3: TGTGCCACCAGCAGGGCCTTAGCGGGAGCAGGTACCGGGGAGCTGTTTTTT. Its protein is CATSRALAGAGTGELFF. This chain joins TRBV15 and TRBJ2-2, with TRBD2 matching over 9 bases. V was pared by 3 bases and J by 5 bases, with 10 bases of the junction left unmatched. CDR1 LNHNV and CDR2 YYDKDF come from the germline V gene (reference sequence). The CDR3 extends over 17 amino acids.

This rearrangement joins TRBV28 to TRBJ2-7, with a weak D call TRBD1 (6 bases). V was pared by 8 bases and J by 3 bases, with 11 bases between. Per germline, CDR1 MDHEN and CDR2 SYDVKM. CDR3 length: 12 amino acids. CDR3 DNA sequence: TGTGCCAGCCGGGACACCCACTACGAGCAGTACGTC. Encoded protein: CASRDTHYEQYV.

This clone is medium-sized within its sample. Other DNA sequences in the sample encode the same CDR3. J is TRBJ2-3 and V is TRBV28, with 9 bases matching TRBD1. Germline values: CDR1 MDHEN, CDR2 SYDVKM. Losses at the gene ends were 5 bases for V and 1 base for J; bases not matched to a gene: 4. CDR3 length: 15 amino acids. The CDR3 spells CASSPWTGGTDTQYF. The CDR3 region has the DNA TGTGCCAGCAGTCCATGGACAGGGGGCACAGATACGCAGTATTTT.

The CDR3 coding sequence is TGTGCCTGGAGCGAGCGGGGACAGGGACGCAATCAGCCCCAGCATTTT. This translates into CAWSERGQGRNQPQHF. The chain employs TRBV30 and TRBJ1-5; 9 bases match TRBD1. Trimming at V came to 3 bases and at J to 2 bases, leaving 8 bases not matched to a gene. CDR1 and CDR2 (germline): GTSNPN, SVGIG (reference sequence). The CDR3 consists of 16 residues.

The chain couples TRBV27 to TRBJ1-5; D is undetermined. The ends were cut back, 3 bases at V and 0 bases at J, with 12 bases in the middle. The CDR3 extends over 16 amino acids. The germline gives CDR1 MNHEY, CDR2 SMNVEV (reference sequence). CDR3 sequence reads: CASSFRGGYSNQPQHF. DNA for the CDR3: TGTGCCAGCAGTTTTCGGGGAGGTTATAGCAATCAGCCCCAGCATTTT.

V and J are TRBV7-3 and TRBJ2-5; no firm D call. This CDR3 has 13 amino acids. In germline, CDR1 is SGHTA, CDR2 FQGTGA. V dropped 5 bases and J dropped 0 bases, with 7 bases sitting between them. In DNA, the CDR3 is TGTGCCAGCAGCCCCAGGTACCAAGAGACCCAGTACTTC. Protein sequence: CASSPRYQETQYF.

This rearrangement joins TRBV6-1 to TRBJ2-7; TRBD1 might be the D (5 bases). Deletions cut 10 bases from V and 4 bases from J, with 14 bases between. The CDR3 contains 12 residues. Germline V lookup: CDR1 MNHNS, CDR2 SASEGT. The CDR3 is CATEDSLYEQYV. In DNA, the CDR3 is TGTGCCACCGAAGACAGTCTATACGAGCAGTACGTC.

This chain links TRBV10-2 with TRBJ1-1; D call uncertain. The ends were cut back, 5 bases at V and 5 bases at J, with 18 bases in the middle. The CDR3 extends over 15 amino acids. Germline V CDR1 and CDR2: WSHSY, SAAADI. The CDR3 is CASSQEVGRRTEAFF. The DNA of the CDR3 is TGCGCCAGCAGTCAAGAGGTTGGGCGGAGGACTGAAGCTTTCTTT.

The CDR3 loop reads CASSLGTGLNTEAFF. The DNA for the CDR3 is TGTGCCAGCAGCTTAGGAACAGGGCTGAACACTGAAGCTTTCTTT. The chain joins TRBV7-8 to TRBJ1-1; possibly TRBD1 for D (6 bases). Trimming shortened V by 1 base and J by 0 bases, and 9 bases separated the two germline ends. Per germline, CDR1 SGHVS and CDR2 FQNEAQ. This CDR3 has 15 amino acids.

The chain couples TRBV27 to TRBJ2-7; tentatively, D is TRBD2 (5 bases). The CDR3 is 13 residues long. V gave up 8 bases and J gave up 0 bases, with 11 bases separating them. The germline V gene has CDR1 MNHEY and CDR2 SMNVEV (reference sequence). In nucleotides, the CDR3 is TGTGCCAGCCGAGGGTACTCCTCCTACGAGCAGTACTTC. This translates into CASRGYSSYEQYF.

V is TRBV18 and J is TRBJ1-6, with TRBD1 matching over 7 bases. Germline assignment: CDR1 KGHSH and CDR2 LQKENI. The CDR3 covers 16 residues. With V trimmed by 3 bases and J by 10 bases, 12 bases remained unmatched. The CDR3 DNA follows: TGTGCCAGCTCACCGACGCAGGGGGAGGTGTCCTCACCCCTCCACTTT. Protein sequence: CASSPTQGEVSSPLHF. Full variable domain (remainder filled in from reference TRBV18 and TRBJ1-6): NAGVMQNPRHLVRRRGQEARLRCSPMKGHSHVYWYRQLPEEGLKFMVYLQKENIIDESGMPKERFSAEFPKEGPSILRIQQVVRGDSAAYFCASSPTQGEVSSPLHFGNGTRLTVT.

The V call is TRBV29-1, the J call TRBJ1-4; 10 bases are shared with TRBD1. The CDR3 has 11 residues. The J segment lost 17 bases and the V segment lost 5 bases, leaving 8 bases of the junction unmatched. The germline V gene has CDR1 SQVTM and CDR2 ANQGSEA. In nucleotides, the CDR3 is TGCAGCGTTAGCAGGGACAGGGGCCTTTTTTTT. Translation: CSVSRDRGLFF.